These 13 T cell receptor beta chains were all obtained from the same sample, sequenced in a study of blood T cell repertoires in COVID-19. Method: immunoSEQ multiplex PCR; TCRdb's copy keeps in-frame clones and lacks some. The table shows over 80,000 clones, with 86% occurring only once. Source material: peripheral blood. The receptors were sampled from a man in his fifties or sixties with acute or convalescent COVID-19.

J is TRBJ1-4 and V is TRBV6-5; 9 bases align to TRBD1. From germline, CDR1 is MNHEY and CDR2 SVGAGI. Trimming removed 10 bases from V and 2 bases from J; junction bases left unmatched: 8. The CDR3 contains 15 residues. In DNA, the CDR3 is TGTGCCACAGAGACAGGGGGAGGTACTAATGAAAAACTGTTTTTT. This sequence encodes CATETGGGTNEKLFF.

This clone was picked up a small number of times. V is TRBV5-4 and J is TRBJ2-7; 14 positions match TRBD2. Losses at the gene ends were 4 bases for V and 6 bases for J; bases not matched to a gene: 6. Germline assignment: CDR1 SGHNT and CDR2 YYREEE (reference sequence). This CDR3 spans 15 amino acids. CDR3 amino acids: CASSLGLAGAGEQYF. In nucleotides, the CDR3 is TGTGCCAGCAGCCTGGGACTAGCGGGAGCCGGCGAGCAGTACTTC.

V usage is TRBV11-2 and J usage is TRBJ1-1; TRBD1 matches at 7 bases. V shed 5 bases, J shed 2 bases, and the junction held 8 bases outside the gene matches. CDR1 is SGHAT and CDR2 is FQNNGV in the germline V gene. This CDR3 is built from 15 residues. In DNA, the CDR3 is TGTGCCAGCAGCCCAGGGACAGTAGGAAACACTGAAGCTTTCTTT. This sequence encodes CASSPGTVGNTEAFF.

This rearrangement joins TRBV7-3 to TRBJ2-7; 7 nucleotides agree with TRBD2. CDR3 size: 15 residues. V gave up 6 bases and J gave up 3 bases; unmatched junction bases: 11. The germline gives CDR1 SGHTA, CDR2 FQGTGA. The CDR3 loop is CASRTPRSGGYEQYF. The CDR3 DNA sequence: TGTGCCAGCAGGACCCCGAGGTCGGGAGGCTACGAGCAGTACTTC.

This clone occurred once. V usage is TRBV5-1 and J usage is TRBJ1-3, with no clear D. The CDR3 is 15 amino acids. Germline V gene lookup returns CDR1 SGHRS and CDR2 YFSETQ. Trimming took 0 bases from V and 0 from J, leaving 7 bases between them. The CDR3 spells CASSLEGSSGNTIYF. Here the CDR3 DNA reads TGCGCCAGCAGCTTGGAAGGGAGCTCTGGAAACACCATATATTTT.

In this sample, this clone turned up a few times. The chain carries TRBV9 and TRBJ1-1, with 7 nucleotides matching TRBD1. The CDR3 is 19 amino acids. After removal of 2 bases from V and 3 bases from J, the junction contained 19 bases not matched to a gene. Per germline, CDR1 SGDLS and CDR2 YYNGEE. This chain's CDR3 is CASSVRDRQGVGGDTEAFF. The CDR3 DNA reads TGTGCCAGCAGCGTGCGCGATAGACAGGGTGTTGGTGGGGACACTGAAGCTTTCTTT. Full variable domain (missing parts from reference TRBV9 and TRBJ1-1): DSGVTQTPKHLITATGQRVTLRCSPRSGDLSVYWYQQSLDQGLQFLIQYYNGEERAKGNILERFSAQQFPDLHSELNLSSLELGDSALYFCASSVRDRQGVGGDTEAFFGQGTRLTVV.

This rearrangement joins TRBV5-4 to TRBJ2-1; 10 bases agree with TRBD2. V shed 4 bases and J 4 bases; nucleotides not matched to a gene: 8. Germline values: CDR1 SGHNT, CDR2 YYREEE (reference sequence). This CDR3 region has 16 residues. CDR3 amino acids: CASSLAGVRGYNEQFF. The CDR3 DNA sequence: TGTGCCAGCAGCCTAGCGGGAGTAAGAGGGTACAATGAGCAGTTCTTC.

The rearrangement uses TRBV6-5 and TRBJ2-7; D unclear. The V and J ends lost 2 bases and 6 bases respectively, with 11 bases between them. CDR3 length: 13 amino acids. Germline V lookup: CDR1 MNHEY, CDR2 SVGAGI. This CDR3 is CASSYEGVGEQYF. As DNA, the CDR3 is TGTGCCAGCAGTTACGAAGGAGTAGGCGAGCAGTACTTC.

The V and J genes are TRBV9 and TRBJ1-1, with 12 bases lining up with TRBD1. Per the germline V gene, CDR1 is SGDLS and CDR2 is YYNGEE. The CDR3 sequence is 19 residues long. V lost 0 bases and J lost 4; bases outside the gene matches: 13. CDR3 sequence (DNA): TGTGCCAGCAGCGTAGCTAGGGGACAGGGGGCCTTTTCGACCACTGAAGCTTTCTTT. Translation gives CASSVARGQGAFSTTEAFF.

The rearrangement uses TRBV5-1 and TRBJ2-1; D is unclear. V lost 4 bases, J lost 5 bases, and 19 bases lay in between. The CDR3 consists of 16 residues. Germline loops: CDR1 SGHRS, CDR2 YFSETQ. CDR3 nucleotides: TGCGCCAGCAGCCCCTCCGCGTCCCCTTACGACAATGAGCAGTTCTTC. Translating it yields CASSPSASPYDNEQFF.

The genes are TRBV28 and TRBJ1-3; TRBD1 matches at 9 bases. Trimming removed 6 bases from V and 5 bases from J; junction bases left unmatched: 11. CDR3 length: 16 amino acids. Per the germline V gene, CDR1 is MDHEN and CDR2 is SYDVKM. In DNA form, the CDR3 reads TGTGCCAGCAGCACCGTCGACAGGGGGATAAGAAACACCATATATTTT. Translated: CASSTVDRGIRNTIYF.

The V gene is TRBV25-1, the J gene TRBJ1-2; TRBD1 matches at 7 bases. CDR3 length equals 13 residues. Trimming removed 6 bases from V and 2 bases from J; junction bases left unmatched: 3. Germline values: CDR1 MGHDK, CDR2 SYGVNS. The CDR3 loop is CASRTGQNYGYTF. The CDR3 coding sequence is TGTGCCAGCAGGACGGGACAGAACTATGGCTACACCTTC.

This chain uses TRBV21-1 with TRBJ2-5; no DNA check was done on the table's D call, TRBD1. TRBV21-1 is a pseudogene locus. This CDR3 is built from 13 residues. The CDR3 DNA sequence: TGTGCCAGCAGTGGGACAGGACAAGAGACCCAGTACTTC. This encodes CASSGTGQETQYF.